The 5 T cell receptor beta chains in this list originate from one sample, sequenced in a study of cytomegalovirus exposure and HLA in healthy donors. Using immunoSEQ multiplex PCR, the repertoire was profiled, and TCRdb retains in-frame clones only, with some absent. This sample yields 120,000 to 150,000 clones, of which 85% to 90% are seen a single time; about 2.8% belongs to the top ten. The sample comprised PBMCs. All receptors come from a man younger than 35 in good health and CMV-seronegative.

The rearrangement uses TRBV10-3 and TRBJ2-5, with 7 nucleotides matching TRBD2. Germline assignment: CDR1 ENHRY and CDR2 SYGVKD. The CDR3 has 16 residues. J lost 4 bases, V lost 4 bases, and 12 bases had no gene match. The CDR3, as DNA: TGTGCCATCAGTGGCGCTCCGGGGGGTGGACGAGAGACCCAGTACTTC. It specifies CAISGAPGGGRETQYF.

The V call is TRBV11-2, the J call TRBJ2-7; 7 bases fit TRBD2. The CDR3 contains 18 residues. J was trimmed by 2 bases and V by 5 bases; bases with no gene match: 18. The germline gives CDR1 SGHAT, CDR2 FQNNGV. The CDR3 is CASSGGSIKGPSTYEQYF. In nucleotides, the CDR3 is TGTGCCAGCAGCGGCGGGAGCATAAAGGGCCCCTCAACCTACGAGCAGTACTTC.

J is TRBJ2-3 and V is TRBV9, with 9 bases matching TRBD2. V gave up 0 bases and J gave up 1 base; unmatched junction bases: 3. Germline V gives CDR1 SGDLS, CDR2 YYNGEE. This CDR3 comprises 16 residues. CDR3 in amino acids: CASSVEAGGRTDTQYF. The CDR3 DNA is TGTGCCAGCAGCGTAGAAGCGGGGGGCCGCACAGATACGCAGTATTTT.

This chain connects TRBV28 to TRBJ1-4; no reliable D call. This CDR3 region has 15 residues. The germline gives CDR1 MDHEN, CDR2 SYDVKM. V was pared by 6 bases and J by 0 bases, with 11 bases between. CDR3 residues: CASRGGVATNEKLFF. DNA for the CDR3: TGTGCCAGCAGAGGAGGAGTTGCAACTAATGAAAAACTGTTTTTT.

This chain links TRBV6-5 with TRBJ2-1; a weak D match, TRBD2 (6 bases). V was pared by 5 bases and J by 8 bases, with 16 bases between. CDR1 is MNHEY and CDR2 is SVGAGI in the germline V gene. The CDR3 runs 14 residues. The CDR3 spells CASSPLASSDEQFF. CDR3 DNA: TGTGCCAGCAGTCCCCTAGCGTCCAGCGATGAGCAGTTCTTC.